A single sample is the source of the 12 T cell receptor beta chains below, sequenced in a study of blood T cell repertoires in COVID-19. TCRdb's copy holds only in-frame clones and misses some; the assay was immunoSEQ multiplex PCR. The sample consists of 85,000 or so clones, roughly 89% of them appearing once. The material sequenced was peripheral blood. Receptors originate from a man aged 50-60 years with active or convalescent COVID-19.

The chain links TRBV6-6 to TRBJ2-4; D perhaps matches TRBD1 (6 bases). The germline V gene encodes CDR1 MNHNY and CDR2 SVGAGI (reference sequence). The CDR3 runs to 17 residues. V lost 5 bases to trimming and J lost 9 bases, with 26 bases between them. CDR3 region: CASSQPGQGFSGGIQYF. CDR3 DNA: TGTGCCAGCAGTCAACCGGGACAAGGGTTCTCGGGCGGCATTCAGTACTTC.

V and J are TRBV5-4 and TRBJ1-1, with D possibly TRBD1 on 6 matching bases. The V end lost 0 bases, the J end lost 5 bases, and 14 bases lay between the germline ends. The CDR3 runs 15 residues. The germline V gene encodes CDR1 SGHNT and CDR2 YYREEE (reference sequence). The DNA for the CDR3 is TGTGCCAGCAGCTTGGATCCAGGGGTGGGTACTGAAGCTTTCTTT. Translation gives CASSLDPGVGTEAFF.

The chain carries TRBV5-4 and TRBJ2-1; 13 bases align to TRBD2. Trimming removed 0 bases from V and 7 bases from J; junction bases left unmatched: 7. The length of the CDR3 is 17 residues. Germline V gene sequence: CDR1 SGHNT, CDR2 YYREEE (reference sequence). The CDR3 DNA reads TGTGCCAGCAGCTTGGAGGTGACTAGCGGGAGGTGGAATGAGCAGTTCTTC. This codes for CASSLEVTSGRWNEQFF.

V gene TRBV7-2 combines with J gene TRBJ2-3, with D tentatively TRBD2 (6 bases). The V end lost 1 base, the J end lost 1 base, and 12 bases lay between the germline ends. CDR1 and CDR2 from the germline V gene are SGHTA and FQGNSA. There are 16 residues in the CDR3. The CDR3 DNA reads as TGTGCCAGCAGCTTAGGAGCTAGCGCCGGCACAGATACGCAGTATTTT. Encoded protein: CASSLGASAGTDTQYF.

V is TRBV5-1 and J is TRBJ2-5; TRBD2 matches at 7 bases. CDR1 is SGHRS, CDR2 YFSETQ, per germline. The CDR3 is 17 amino acids. With 4 bases clipped from V and 5 bases from J, the junction kept 17 bases outside the gene matches. This chain's CDR3 is CASSPRGSSSVGETQYF. The CDR3 DNA reads TGCGCCAGCAGCCCGCGGGGGAGCAGCTCAGTCGGTGAGACCCAGTACTTC.

The chain is built from TRBV29-1 and TRBJ2-7, with 8 positions matching TRBD1. Trimming removed 0 bases from V and 12 bases from J; junction bases left unmatched: 4. The germline V gene has CDR1 SQVTM and CDR2 ANQGSEA. This CDR3 region has 11 residues. The CDR3 DNA follows: TGCAGCGTTGAAGAACGGACAGGGAGGTACTTC. This gives the protein CSVEERTGRYF.

The V call is TRBV3-1 (or the pseudogene TRBV3-2), the J call TRBJ1-1; 10 nucleotides match TRBD1. Germline V gene sequence: CDR1 LGHDT, CDR2 YNNKEL (reference sequence). J lost 6 bases, V lost 8 bases, and 3 bases had no gene match. This CDR3 has 12 amino acids. This chain's CDR3 is CASRQGAAEAFF. For the CDR3, the DNA is TGTGCCAGCCGACAGGGGGCCGCTGAAGCTTTCTTT.

The chain links TRBV6-2 or TRBV6-3 to TRBJ2-1, with TRBD2 matching over 7 bases. This CDR3 comprises 12 residues. CDR1 and CDR2 from the germline V gene are MNHEY and SVGEGT. Unmatched junction bases numbered 5, after V lost 5 bases and J lost 10 bases. The CDR3 coding sequence is TGTGCCAGCAGTCGTACGCGGGGGGAGCAGTTCTTC. It yields the protein CASSRTRGEQFF.

The rearrangement joins TRBV5-1 to TRBJ2-5; 8 bases are shared with TRBD2. The CDR3 runs to 15 residues. The V and J ends lost 2 bases and 5 bases, in that order; junction bases with no gene match: 8. Germline-derived CDR1 and CDR2 are SGHRS and YFSETQ. The CDR3 coding sequence is TGCGCCAGCAGCTTAGAAGCGGGAGACGGGGAGACCCAGTACTTC. It encodes CASSLEAGDGETQYF.

The chain recombines TRBV7-8 with TRBJ2-7; D is perhaps TRBD1 (5 bases). This CDR3 is 14 amino acids long. Germline assignment: CDR1 SGHVS and CDR2 FQNEAQ. V lost 4 bases and J 1 base, leaving 11 bases between the germline ends. CDR3 sequence: CASSSQGRSYEQYF. CDR3 nucleotide sequence: TGTGCCAGCAGCTCCCAGGGTAGGTCCTACGAGCAGTACTTC.

This sequence joins TRBV29-1 and TRBJ1-3; unclear D gene. There are 11 residues in the CDR3. Germline assignment: CDR1 SQVTM and CDR2 ANQGSEA. The V end lost 7 bases, the J end lost 4 bases, and 8 bases lay between the germline ends. The chain's CDR3 is CSGRNGNTIYF. CDR3 DNA sequence: TGCAGCGGGAGGAACGGAAACACCATATATTTT.

The V and J genes are TRBV6-5 and TRBJ2-3; 12 bases map to TRBD2. This CDR3 comprises 15 residues. V gave up 6 bases and J gave up 3 bases; unmatched junction bases: 4. Per germline, CDR1 MNHEY and CDR2 SVGAGI. CDR3 nucleotide sequence: TGTGCCAGCAGCCGGACTAGCGGGGAGACAGATACGCAGTATTTT. Translated, it gives CASSRTSGETDTQYF.